This is a list of T cell receptor beta chains from one sample in a study of T-cell reconstitution after alpha-beta-depleted transplantation in children. TCRdb processed the PCR reads anew with MiXCR; each CDR3 protein has one entry. The sample carries fewer than 550,000 distinct CDR3 sequences, over 10% recorded once. Sequencing used PBMCs, mostly from graft donor cells, obtained 180 days after TCRalphabeta/CD19-depleted stem cell transplant. Receptor source: a female patient between 2 and 10 years old who had a stem cell transplant for aplastic anemia, so the T cells may come from the graft donor. Both conserved end residues are part of each CDR3. The D gene is left open where the match is weak. The size field is filled for only some rows; it gives once, few, many or a size class.

D gene	V gene	CDR3 length	J gene	clone size	CDR3 DNA	CDR3 protein
NA	TRBV7-9	13	TRBJ2-7	many	TGTGCCAGCAGCTTAGCGCTCGGATACGAGCAGTACTTC	CASSLALGYEQYF
NA	TRBV12-3/TRBV12-4	13	TRBJ2-3	medium-sized	TGTGCCAGCAGTCCCCCAGGGGCTGATACGCAGTATTTT	CASSPPGADTQYF
NA	TRBV28	15	TRBJ1-4	many	TGTGCCAGCAGTTCCACGGGACACGGAGGGGGAAAACTGTTTTTT	CASSSTGHGGGKLFF
NA	TRBV19	15	TRBJ2-1	few	TGTGCCAGTAGTATCGGCTCGCATACGGTCCAAGAGCAGTTCTTC	CASSIGSHTVQEQFF
TRBD1	TRBV28	13	TRBJ2-2	NA	TGTGCCGGTACAGGGGCCTACACCGGGGAGCTGTTTTTT	CAGTGAYTGELFF
NA	TRBV6-2/TRBV6-3	10	TRBJ2-1	few	TGTGCCAGCCGTAGAGATGAGCAGTTCTTC	CASRRDEQFF
NA	TRBV5-6	15	TRBJ2-5	few	TGTGCCAGCCAGGGGAGAGAGGGCGGAGAAGAGACCCAGTACTTC	CASQGREGGEETQYF
NA	TRBV5-1	14	TRBJ1-2	NA	TGCGCCAGCAGCTTCGCGGATCCTAACTATGGCTACACCTTC	CASSFADPNYGYTF
NA	TRBV2	14	TRBJ2-5	few	TGTGCCAGCAGCGGTACTGGGAAGGGAGAGACCCAGTACTTC	CASSGTGKGETQYF
NA	TRBV12-3/TRBV12-4	13	TRBJ2-3	many	TGTGCCAGCACCCTCACGGGGGCACATACGCAGTATTTT	CASTLTGAHTQYF
NA	TRBV9	13	TRBJ2-2	many	TGTGCCAGCAGCCTCCTAGGTCGCGGGGAGCTGTTTTTT	CASSLLGRGELFF
NA	TRBV5-4	16	TRBJ2-2	NA	TGTGCCAGCAGCTCGGACGGGGGTCGGAACACCGGGGAGCTGTTTTTT	CASSSDGGRNTGELFF
TRBD1	TRBV7-9	16	TRBJ2-5	many	TGTGCCAGCAGCTCGCGACAGGGGTTCCCCCAAGAGACCCAGTACTTC	CASSSRQGFPQETQYF
TRBD1	TRBV6-1	14	TRBJ1-1	few	TGTGCCAGCAGTCGGGACAGAGAACGGGCTGAAGCTTTCTTT	CASSRDRERAEAFF
TRBD1	TRBV10-3	17	TRBJ1-1	many	TGTGCCATCAGTGAGTTAGGGGGACAGATTATGAACACTGAAGCTTTCTTT	CAISELGGQIMNTEAFF
NA	TRBV10-2	18	TRBJ2-2	few	TGCGCCAGCAGTGATGGGTGGAGGATTCGGTTTCACACCGGGGAGCTGTTTTTT	CASSDGWRIRFHTGELFF
NA	TRBV7-2	14	TRBJ2-3	few	TGTGCCAGCAGCCCAGGATTTAGCACAGATACGCAGTATTTT	CASSPGFSTDTQYF
NA	TRBV12-3/TRBV12-4	12	TRBJ2-5	NA	TGTGCCAGCAGTGGGGATTGGGAGACCCAGTACTTC	CASSGDWETQYF
NA	TRBV18	14	TRBJ1-3	few	TGTGCCAGCTCACCCGACAGATCTGGAAACACCATATATTTT	CASSPDRSGNTIYF
TRBD2	TRBV3-1	13	TRBJ2-7	NA	TGTGCCAGCAGCGGGACTAGCGTATACGAGCAGTACTTC	CASSGTSVYEQYF
TRBD2	TRBV7-9	15	TRBJ2-5	many	TGTGCCAGCAGCCTAGCGGGAGTGAGGCAAGAGACCCAGTACTTC	CASSLAGVRQETQYF
NA	TRBV15	15	TRBJ1-1	NA	TGTGCCACCAGCAGAGTTAGGGCAGGGCTCACTGAAGCTTTCTTT	CATSRVRAGLTEAFF
NA	TRBV9	14	TRBJ2-2	few	TGTGCCAGCAGCACCCGGGAGTACACCGGGGAGCTGTTTTTT	CASSTREYTGELFF
NA	TRBV9	15	TRBJ1-4	few	TGTGCCAGCAGCGTCAGAGAGGGGACGAGTGAAAAACTGTTTTTT	CASSVREGTSEKLFF
NA	TRBV28	15	TRBJ2-3	NA	TGTGCCAGCAGTTATGCTAGCGTATACACAGATACGCAGTATTTT	CASSYASVYTDTQYF
NA	TRBV20-1	16	TRBJ2-7	NA	TGCAGTGCTAGGGGTGGGGGAACGGGCAGCTCCTACGAGCAGTACTTC	CSARGGGTGSSYEQYF
NA	TRBV12-3/TRBV12-4	14	TRBJ2-1	few	TGTGCCAGCAGTTTAGAGGGACGGTGGGGTGAGCAGTTCTTC	CASSLEGRWGEQFF